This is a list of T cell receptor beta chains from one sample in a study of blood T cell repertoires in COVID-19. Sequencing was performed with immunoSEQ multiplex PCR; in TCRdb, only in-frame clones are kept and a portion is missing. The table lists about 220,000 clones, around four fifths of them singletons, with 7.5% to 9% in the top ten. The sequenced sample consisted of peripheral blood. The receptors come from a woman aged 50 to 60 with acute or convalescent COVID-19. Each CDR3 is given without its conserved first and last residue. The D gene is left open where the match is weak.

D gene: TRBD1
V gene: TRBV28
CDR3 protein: ASSSTGFNEQF

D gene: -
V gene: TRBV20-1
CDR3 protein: SAQGAAQH

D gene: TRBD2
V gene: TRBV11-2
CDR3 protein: ASSRLALTDTQY

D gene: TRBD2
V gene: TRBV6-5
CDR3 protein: ASSYKAGVAGELF

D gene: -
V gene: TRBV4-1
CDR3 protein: ASSQDGGAGYGYT

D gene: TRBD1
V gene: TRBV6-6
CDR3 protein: ASSGQGGETQY

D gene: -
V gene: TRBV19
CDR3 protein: ASSIGGGALTGELF

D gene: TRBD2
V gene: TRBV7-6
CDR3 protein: ASSFTGLTNTGELF

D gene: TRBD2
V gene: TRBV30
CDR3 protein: AWNTGTSIYNEQF

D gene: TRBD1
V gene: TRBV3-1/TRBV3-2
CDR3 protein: ASSQGLVDRAEAF

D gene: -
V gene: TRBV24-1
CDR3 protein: ATSDVTSAFRYNEQF

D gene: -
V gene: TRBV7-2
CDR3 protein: ASSLGSPSYEQY

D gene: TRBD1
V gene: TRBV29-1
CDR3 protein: SVKGQGEREQF

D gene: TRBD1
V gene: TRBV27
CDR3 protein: ASSFRRQGWDNSPLH

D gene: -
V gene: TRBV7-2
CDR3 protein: ASSPGGAGGLTEAF

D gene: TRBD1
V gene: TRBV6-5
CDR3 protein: ASSRGQGPDTEAF

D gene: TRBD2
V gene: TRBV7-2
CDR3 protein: ASSPTLGEGHYEQY

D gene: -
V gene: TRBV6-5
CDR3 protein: ASSSTDSSYNSPLH

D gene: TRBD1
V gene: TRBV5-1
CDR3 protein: ASSLGATGGGSPLH

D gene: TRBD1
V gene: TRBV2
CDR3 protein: ASTKDRGGTGELF

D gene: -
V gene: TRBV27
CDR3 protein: ASSLCLYGYT

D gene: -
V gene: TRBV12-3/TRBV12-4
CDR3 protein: ASSSSLSEQF

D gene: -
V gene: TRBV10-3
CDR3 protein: AISDGVSTDTQY

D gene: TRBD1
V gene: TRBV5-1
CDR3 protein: ASSLITGGRTEAF

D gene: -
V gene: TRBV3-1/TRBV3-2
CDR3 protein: ASSPRGTGLSFSTDTQY

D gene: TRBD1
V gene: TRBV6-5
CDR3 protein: ASSGTTGVGQPQH

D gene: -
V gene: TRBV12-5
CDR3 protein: ASGTTIGEETQY

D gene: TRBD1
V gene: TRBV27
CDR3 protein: ASRTLGTGSYGYT

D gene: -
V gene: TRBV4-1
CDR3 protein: ASSQDQQGFYEQY

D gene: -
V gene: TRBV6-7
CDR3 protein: ATTVTYKNIQY

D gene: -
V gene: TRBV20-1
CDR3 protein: SASQGLYGYT

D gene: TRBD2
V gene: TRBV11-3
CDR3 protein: ASSFRSSGHTGELF

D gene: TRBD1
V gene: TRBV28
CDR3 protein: ASSLGDRDNQPQH

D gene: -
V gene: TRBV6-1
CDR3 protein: ASSEVKGVKNNEQF

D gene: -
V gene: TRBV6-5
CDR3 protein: ASSYNRDNYEQY

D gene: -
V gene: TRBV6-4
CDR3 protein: ASSDSPGDRGTDTQY